The sequence of this TCR beta chain was determined in a study of neurological immune-mediated disorders. This CDR3 is 16 amino acids long. Looked up from germline, CDR1 is SGDLS and CDR2 is YYNGEE. V lost 4 bases to trimming and J lost 4 bases; unmatched junction nucleotides: 11. The making of cDNA relied on 5'RACE with 10-nucleotide random UMIs. MiXCR, run by TCRdb on the 5' RACE reads, gives a single entry per CDR3 protein. The table has about 21,000 distinct CDR3 sequences, around 6.2% seen once; the top ten hold less than 50%. Sequencing was carried out using CD8+ T cells from blood. The sequence was obtained from a man aged 18-30 years in good health. The rearrangement uses TRBV9 and TRBJ2-3; TRBD1 matches at 8 bases. This CDR3 reads CASSSGQGDFSDTQYF. The CDR3 DNA is TGTGCCAGCAGCTCAGGACAGGGCGACTTCTCAGATACGCAGTATTTT.